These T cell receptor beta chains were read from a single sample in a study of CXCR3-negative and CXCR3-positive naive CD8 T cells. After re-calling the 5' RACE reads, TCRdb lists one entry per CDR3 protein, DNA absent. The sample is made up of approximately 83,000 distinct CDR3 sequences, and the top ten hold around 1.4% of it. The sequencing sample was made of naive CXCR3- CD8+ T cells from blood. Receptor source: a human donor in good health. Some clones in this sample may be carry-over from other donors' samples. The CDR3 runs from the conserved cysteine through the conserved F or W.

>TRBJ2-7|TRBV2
CASSEEVGRGYEQYF
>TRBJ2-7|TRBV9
CASSPHGAKDEQYF
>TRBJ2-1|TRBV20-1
CSAGSGPGYNEQFF
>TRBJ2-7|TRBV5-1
CASSLAVSSYEQYF
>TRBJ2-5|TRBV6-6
CASMLADLYQETQYF
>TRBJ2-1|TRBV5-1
CASSLDYEYNEQFF
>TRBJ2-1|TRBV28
CASSSPRGLSSYNEQFF
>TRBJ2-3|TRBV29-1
CSVTGTGGSDTQYF
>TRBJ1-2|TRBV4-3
CASSQEHRGHYGYTF
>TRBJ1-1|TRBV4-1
CASSPGRLDTEAFF
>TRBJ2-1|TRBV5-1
CASSLSSPPGWDEQFF
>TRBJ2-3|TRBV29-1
CSVEGGWSTDTQYF
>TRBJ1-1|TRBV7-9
CASSRSTVNTEAFF
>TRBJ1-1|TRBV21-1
CASKSDRASGEAFF
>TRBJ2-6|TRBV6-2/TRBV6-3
CASSRENSGANVLTF
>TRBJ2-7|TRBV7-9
CASSNGGQGAYEQYF
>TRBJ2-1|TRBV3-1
CASSQDSSGGTYNEQFF
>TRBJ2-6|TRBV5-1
CASTLQEGGANVLTF
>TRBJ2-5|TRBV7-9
CASSPTLIGQETQYF
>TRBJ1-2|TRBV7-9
CASSRTGDYGYTF
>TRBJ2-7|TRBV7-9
CASTSTRDSPYEQYF
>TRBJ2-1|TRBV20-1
CSAVAGGRGLYNEQFF
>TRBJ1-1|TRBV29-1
CSVRQGPEAFF
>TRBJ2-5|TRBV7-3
CASSPTGQGYETQYF
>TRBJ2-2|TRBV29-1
CSVAGTGAQGVAGELFF
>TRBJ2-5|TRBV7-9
CASSPLETQYF
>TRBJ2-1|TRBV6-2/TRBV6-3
CASNPLGGGEYNEQFF
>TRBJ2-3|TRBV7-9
CASSPGTGGAPDSDTDTQYF